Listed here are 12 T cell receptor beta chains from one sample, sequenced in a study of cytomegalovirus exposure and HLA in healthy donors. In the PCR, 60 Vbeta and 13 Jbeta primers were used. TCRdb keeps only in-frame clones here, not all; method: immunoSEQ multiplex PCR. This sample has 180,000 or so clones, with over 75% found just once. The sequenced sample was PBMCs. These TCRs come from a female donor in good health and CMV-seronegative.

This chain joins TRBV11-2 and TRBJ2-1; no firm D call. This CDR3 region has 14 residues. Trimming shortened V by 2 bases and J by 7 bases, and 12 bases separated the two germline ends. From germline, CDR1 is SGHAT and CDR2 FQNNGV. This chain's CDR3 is CASSLLPVTNEQFF. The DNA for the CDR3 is TGTGCCAGCAGCTTACTCCCAGTAACAAATGAGCAGTTCTTC.

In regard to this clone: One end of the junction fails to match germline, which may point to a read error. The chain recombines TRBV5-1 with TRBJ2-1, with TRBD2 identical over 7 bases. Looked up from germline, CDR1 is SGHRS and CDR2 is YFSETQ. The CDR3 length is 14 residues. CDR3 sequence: CASRLGGAYNEQFF. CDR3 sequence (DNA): TGCGCCAGCAGGTTGGGGGGGGCCTACAATGAGCAGTTCTTC.

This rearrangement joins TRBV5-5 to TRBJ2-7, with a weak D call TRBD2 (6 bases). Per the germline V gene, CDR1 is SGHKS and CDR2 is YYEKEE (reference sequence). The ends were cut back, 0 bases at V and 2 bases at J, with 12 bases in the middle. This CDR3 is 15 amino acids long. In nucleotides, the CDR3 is TGTGCCAGCAGCTTGGGGAGGGTCAGGGCCTACGAGCAGTACTTC. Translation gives CASSLGRVRAYEQYF.

CDR3: CASREQNSPLHF. In nucleotides, the CDR3 is TGTGCCAGCAGGGAACAGAATTCACCCCTCCACTTT. The V and J genes are TRBV28 and TRBJ1-6; D not certain. This CDR3 region has 12 residues. Germline lookup yields CDR1 MDHEN and CDR2 SYDVKM. Trimming stripped 6 bases from V and 7 bases from J, with 7 bases between.

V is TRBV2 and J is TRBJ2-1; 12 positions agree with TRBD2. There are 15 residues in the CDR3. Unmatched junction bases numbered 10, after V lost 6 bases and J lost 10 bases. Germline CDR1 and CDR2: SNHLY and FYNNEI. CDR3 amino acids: CASSAVRLAGDEQFF. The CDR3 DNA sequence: TGTGCCAGCAGCGCAGTTAGACTAGCGGGGGACGAGCAGTTCTTC.

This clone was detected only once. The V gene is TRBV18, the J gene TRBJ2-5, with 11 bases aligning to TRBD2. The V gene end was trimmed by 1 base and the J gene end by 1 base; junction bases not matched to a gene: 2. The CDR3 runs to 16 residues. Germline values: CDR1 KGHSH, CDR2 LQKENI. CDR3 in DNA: TGTGCCAGCTCACCACTGCTAGCGGGGGGCCAAGAGACCCAGTACTTC. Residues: CASSPLLAGGQETQYF. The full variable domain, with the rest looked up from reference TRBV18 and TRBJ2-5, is NAGVMQNPRHLVRRRGQEARLRCSPMKGHSHVYWYRQLPEEGLKFMVYLQKENIIDESGMPKERFSAEFPKEGPSILRIQQVVRGDSAAYFCASSPLLAGGQETQYFGPGTRLLVL.

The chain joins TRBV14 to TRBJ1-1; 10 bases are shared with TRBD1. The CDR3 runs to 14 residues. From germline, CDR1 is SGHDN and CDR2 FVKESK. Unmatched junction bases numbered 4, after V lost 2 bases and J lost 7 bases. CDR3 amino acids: CASSQWTGGHEAFF. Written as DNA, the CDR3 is TGTGCCAGCAGCCAATGGACAGGGGGACATGAAGCTTTCTTT.

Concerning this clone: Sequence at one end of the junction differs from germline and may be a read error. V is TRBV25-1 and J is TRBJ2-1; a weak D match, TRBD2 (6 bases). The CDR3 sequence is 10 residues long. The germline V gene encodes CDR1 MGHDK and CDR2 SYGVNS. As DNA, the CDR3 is TGCGGGAGTTCCTACAATGAGCAGTTCTTC. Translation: CGSSYNEQFF.

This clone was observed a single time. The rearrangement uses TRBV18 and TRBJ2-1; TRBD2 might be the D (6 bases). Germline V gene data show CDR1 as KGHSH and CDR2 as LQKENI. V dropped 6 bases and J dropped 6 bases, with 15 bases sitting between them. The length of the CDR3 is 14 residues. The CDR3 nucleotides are TGTGCCAGCTCGCGGGACTCCCGGGGCAATGAGCAGTTCTTC. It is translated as CASSRDSRGNEQFF.

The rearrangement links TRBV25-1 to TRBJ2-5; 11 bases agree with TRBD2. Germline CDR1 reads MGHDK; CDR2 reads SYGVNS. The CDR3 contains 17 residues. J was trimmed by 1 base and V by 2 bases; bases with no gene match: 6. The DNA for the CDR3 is TGTGCCAGCAGTGAACCGGGACTAGCGGATATCCAAGAGACCCAGTACTTC. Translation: CASSEPGLADIQETQYF.

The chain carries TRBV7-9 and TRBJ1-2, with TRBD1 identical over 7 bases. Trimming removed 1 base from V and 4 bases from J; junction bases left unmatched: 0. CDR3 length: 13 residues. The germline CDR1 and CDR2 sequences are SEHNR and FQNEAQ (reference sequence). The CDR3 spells CASSLGDSYGYTF. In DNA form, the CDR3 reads TGTGCCAGCAGCTTAGGGGACAGCTATGGCTACACCTTC.

CDR3 in DNA: TGTGCCAGCAGCTTAATAGGGGACACATTCTACGAGCAGTACTTC. This gives the protein CASSLIGDTFYEQYF. The chain uses TRBV7-3 and TRBJ2-7; tentative D call: TRBD1 (6 bases). Trimming pared 1 base from V and 3 bases from J, leaving 13 bases between. CDR1 is SGHTA, CDR2 FQGTGA, per germline. CDR3 size: 15 residues.